Listed below are T cell receptor beta chains from one sample, sequenced in a study of T cells in Graves' hyperthyroidism and ophthalmopathy. TCRdb fed the multiplex PCR reads into MiXCR, producing one record per CDR3 protein. The table records about 560,000 distinct CDR3 sequences, 15% to 20% of them present only once. Sequencing used blood. The receptor source for this set is a woman aged 18-29 years with Graves' hyperthyroidism. Both conserved end residues are part of each CDR3. D genes are given only for firm matches. Size is omitted from some rows. Given values are once, few, many or a class for expanded clones.

D gene: -; V gene: TRBV10-3; J gene: TRBJ2-3; clone size: -; CDR3 protein: CAISGTPRGTDTQYF; CDR3 DNA: TGTGCCATCAGTGGGACACCTAGGGGCACAGATACGCAGTATTTT
D gene: TRBD2; V gene: TRBV29-1; J gene: TRBJ2-4; clone size: -; CDR3 protein: CSGWGGAKNIQYF; CDR3 DNA: TGCAGCGGGTGGGGGGGGGCCAAAAACATTCAGTACTTC
D gene: -; V gene: TRBV20-1; J gene: TRBJ2-1; clone size: many; CDR3 protein: CSAIRPNNEQFF; CDR3 DNA: TGCAGTGCTATCCGTCCCAACAATGAGCAGTTCTTC
D gene: TRBD1; V gene: TRBV7-6; J gene: TRBJ2-1; clone size: -; CDR3 protein: CASSLGAGTGAFYNEQFF; CDR3 DNA: TGTGCCAGCAGCTTAGGGGCCGGGACAGGGGCCTTCTACAATGAGCAGTTCTTC
D gene: -; V gene: TRBV29-1; J gene: TRBJ1-1; clone size: few; CDR3 protein: CSVVTQGMDTEAFF; CDR3 DNA: TGCAGCGTCGTTACACAGGGAATGGACACTGAAGCTTTCTTT
D gene: TRBD2; V gene: TRBV27; J gene: TRBJ2-7; clone size: -; CDR3 protein: CASSLSPMGGFVYEQYF; CDR3 DNA: TGTGCCAGCAGTTTAAGCCCCATGGGGGGGTTTGTATACGAGCAGTACTTC
D gene: TRBD1; V gene: TRBV3-1; J gene: TRBJ2-5; clone size: -; CDR3 protein: CASSQGDREGETQYF; CDR3 DNA: TGTGCCAGCAGCCAAGGGGACAGGGAGGGAGAGACCCAGTACTTC
D gene: TRBD1; V gene: TRBV3-1; J gene: TRBJ2-1; clone size: -; CDR3 protein: CASSQETQATTGPYNEQFF; CDR3 DNA: TGTGCCAGCAGCCAAGAAACTCAGGCCACGACAGGGCCCTACAATGAGCAGTTCTTC
D gene: -; V gene: TRBV5-4; J gene: TRBJ1-1; clone size: few; CDR3 protein: CASSSPGRDTEAFF; CDR3 DNA: TGTGCCAGCAGCTCCCCGGGCAGGGACACTGAAGCTTTCTTT
D gene: TRBD1; V gene: TRBV19; J gene: TRBJ1-5; clone size: many; CDR3 protein: CASSILSGQGRQPQHF; CDR3 DNA: TGTGCCAGTAGTATACTATCGGGACAGGGACGCCAGCCCCAGCATTTT
D gene: TRBD2; V gene: TRBV12-3/TRBV12-4; J gene: TRBJ2-3; clone size: many; CDR3 protein: CASSLSSGGGDTQYF; CDR3 DNA: TGTGCCAGCAGTTTATCTAGCGGGGGAGGGGATACGCAGTATTTT
D gene: -; V gene: TRBV6-4; J gene: TRBJ2-1; clone size: -; CDR3 protein: CASGRYFGNERFF; CDR3 DNA: TGTGCCAGCGGAAGGTATTTTGGGAATGAGCGGTTCTTC
D gene: -; V gene: TRBV28; J gene: TRBJ1-2; clone size: -; CDR3 protein: CASSPPGGPNYGYTF; CDR3 DNA: TGTGCCAGCAGTCCACCGGGTGGACCGAACTATGGCTACACCTTC
D gene: -; V gene: TRBV10-1; J gene: TRBJ1-6; clone size: many; CDR3 protein: CASSDRRNSPLHF; CDR3 DNA: TGCGCCAGCAGTGACCGGAGGAATTCACCCCTCCACTTT
D gene: TRBD1; V gene: TRBV27; J gene: TRBJ2-1; clone size: few; CDR3 protein: CASRPPGQGVYNEQFF; CDR3 DNA: TGTGCCAGCAGACCCCCAGGACAGGGGGTCTACAATGAGCAGTTCTTC
D gene: -; V gene: TRBV7-9; J gene: TRBJ1-1; clone size: many; CDR3 protein: CASSLAGRPNTEAFF; CDR3 DNA: TGTGCCAGCAGCTTAGCTGGACGGCCGAACACTGAAGCTTTCTTT
D gene: -; V gene: TRBV2; J gene: TRBJ1-6; clone size: many; CDR3 protein: CASSQRWADSPLHF; CDR3 DNA: TGTGCCAGCAGCCAGAGATGGGCGGATTCACCCCTCCACTTT
D gene: -; V gene: TRBV4-3; J gene: TRBJ1-1; clone size: -; CDR3 protein: CASSQSGFEAFF; CDR3 DNA: TGCGCCAGCAGCCAATCCGGGTTTGAAGCTTTCTTT
D gene: TRBD1; V gene: TRBV19; J gene: TRBJ1-2; clone size: few; CDR3 protein: CASRGQGPYGYTF; CDR3 DNA: TGTGCCAGTAGAGGACAGGGGCCCTATGGCTACACCTTC
D gene: -; V gene: TRBV27; J gene: TRBJ1-5; clone size: many; CDR3 protein: CASSSDGQHSNQPQHF; CDR3 DNA: TGTGCCAGCAGTTCAGACGGACAGCATAGCAATCAGCCCCAGCATTTT
D gene: TRBD1; V gene: TRBV12-5; J gene: TRBJ2-1; clone size: -; CDR3 protein: CASGLVLGQGADEQFF; CDR3 DNA: TGTGCTAGTGGTTTGGTACTGGGACAGGGGGCCGATGAGCAGTTCTTC
D gene: TRBD2; V gene: TRBV20-1; J gene: TRBJ2-3; clone size: many; CDR3 protein: CSARDWGGASGTADTQYF; CDR3 DNA: TGCAGTGCTAGAGATTGGGGGGGGGCTAGCGGGACGGCAGATACGCAGTATTTT
D gene: TRBD1; V gene: TRBV2; J gene: TRBJ1-2; clone size: -; CDR3 protein: CASSGWYRGGYGYTF; CDR3 DNA: TGTGCCAGCAGTGGTTGGTACAGGGGTGGCTATGGCTACACCTTC
D gene: TRBD1; V gene: TRBV19; J gene: TRBJ1-5; clone size: few; CDR3 protein: CASTHRGQYSNQPQHF; CDR3 DNA: TGTGCCAGTACCCACCGGGGACAGTATAGCAATCAGCCCCAGCATTTT
D gene: -; V gene: TRBV15; J gene: TRBJ1-2; clone size: many; CDR3 protein: CATSRQGQIDYGYTF; CDR3 DNA: TGTGCCACCAGCAGACAAGGACAGATAGACTATGGCTACACCTTC
D gene: -; V gene: TRBV7-2; J gene: TRBJ1-2; clone size: -; CDR3 protein: CASSLGGRGRSYGYTF; CDR3 DNA: TGTGCCAGCAGCTTAGGCGGCCGGGGACGGAGCTATGGCTACACCTTC
D gene: -; V gene: TRBV6-5; J gene: TRBJ1-1; clone size: -; CDR3 protein: CASSYGGAGMNTEAFF; CDR3 DNA: TGTGCCAGCAGTTACGGCGGTGCCGGGATGAACACTGAAGCTTTCTTT
D gene: -; V gene: TRBV29-1; J gene: TRBJ2-7; clone size: -; CDR3 protein: CSVEDRESPRYEQYF; CDR3 DNA: TGCAGCGTTGAAGACAGGGAGTCACCTCGGTACGAGCAGTACTTC
D gene: -; V gene: TRBV7-8; J gene: TRBJ2-7; clone size: many; CDR3 protein: CASSIGQYYEQYF; CDR3 DNA: TGTGCCAGCAGCATAGGACAGTACTACGAGCAGTACTTC
D gene: -; V gene: TRBV7-9; J gene: TRBJ1-1; clone size: many; CDR3 protein: CASSLGAVGTEAFF; CDR3 DNA: TGTGCCAGCAGCCTAGGGGCGGTGGGCACTGAAGCTTTCTTT
D gene: TRBD1; V gene: TRBV2; J gene: TRBJ1-4; clone size: many; CDR3 protein: CASGNGTVNRKLFF; CDR3 DNA: TGTGCCAGCGGAAACGGGACAGTCAATAGAAAACTGTTTTTT
D gene: TRBD1; V gene: TRBV7-8; J gene: TRBJ1-2; clone size: many; CDR3 protein: CASSLGGQWNYGYTF; CDR3 DNA: TGTGCCAGCAGCTTAGGGGGACAGTGGAACTATGGCTACACCTTC
D gene: -; V gene: TRBV12-3/TRBV12-4; J gene: TRBJ1-4; clone size: many; CDR3 protein: CATRRDLTNEKLFF; CDR3 DNA: TGTGCCACCCGCCGGGATCTGACTAATGAAAAACTGTTTTTT
D gene: -; V gene: TRBV7-2; J gene: TRBJ2-4; clone size: -; CDR3 protein: CASTGRPGGKNIQYF; CDR3 DNA: TGTGCCAGCACCGGACGGCCCGGGGGCAAAAACATTCAGTACTTC
D gene: -; V gene: TRBV12-3/TRBV12-4; J gene: TRBJ2-7; clone size: many; CDR3 protein: CASSRFGVSYEQYF; CDR3 DNA: TGTGCCAGCAGCCGGTTTGGGGTTTCCTACGAGCAGTACTTC
D gene: -; V gene: TRBV6-6; J gene: TRBJ2-4; clone size: few; CDR3 protein: CASSYSTGSAKNIQYF; CDR3 DNA: TGTGCCAGCAGTTACTCGACCGGGAGTGCCAAAAACATTCAGTACTTC
D gene: -; V gene: TRBV5-8; J gene: TRBJ1-4; clone size: many; CDR3 protein: CATQILDEKLFF; CDR3 DNA: TGTGCCACACAGATCCTAGATGAAAAACTGTTTTTT
D gene: -; V gene: TRBV7-2; J gene: TRBJ2-1; clone size: many; CDR3 protein: CANSENPGAAYNEQFF; CDR3 DNA: TGTGCCAACAGCGAAAACCCCGGAGCGGCCTACAATGAGCAGTTCTTC
D gene: -; V gene: TRBV2; J gene: TRBJ2-6; clone size: -; CDR3 protein: CASRIGSGANVLTF; CDR3 DNA: TGTGCCAGCAGAATAGGGTCTGGGGCCAACGTCCTGACTTTC
D gene: -; V gene: TRBV20-1; J gene: TRBJ2-2; clone size: -; CDR3 protein: CSARDPGSGELFF; CDR3 DNA: TGCAGTGCTAGAGATCCAGGGTCCGGGGAGCTGTTTTTT
D gene: -; V gene: TRBV6-4; J gene: TRBJ1-1; clone size: many; CDR3 protein: CASSESGWSEAFF; CDR3 DNA: TGTGCCAGCAGTGAATCGGGTTGGTCTGAAGCTTTCTTT
D gene: TRBD1; V gene: TRBV9; J gene: TRBJ2-7; clone size: -; CDR3 protein: CASSPDRGGSYEQYF; CDR3 DNA: TGTGCCAGCAGCCCCGACAGGGGAGGCTCCTACGAGCAGTACTTC
D gene: -; V gene: TRBV7-9; J gene: TRBJ2-5; clone size: -; CDR3 protein: CASSSLQGGGETQYF; CDR3 DNA: TGTGCCAGCAGTTCTCTGCAGGGAGGGGGTGAGACCCAGTACTTC
D gene: TRBD2; V gene: TRBV5-6; J gene: TRBJ2-3; clone size: -; CDR3 protein: CASSALGTSGLQDTQYF; CDR3 DNA: TGTGCCAGCAGCGCTCTCGGGACTAGCGGTTTGCAAGATACGCAGTATTTT
D gene: -; V gene: TRBV28; J gene: TRBJ1-6; clone size: many; CDR3 protein: CASSSSYSSPLHF; CDR3 DNA: TGTGCCAGCAGTTCCTCCTACAGTTCACCCCTCCACTTT
D gene: TRBD2; V gene: TRBV3-1; J gene: TRBJ2-7; clone size: many; CDR3 protein: CASSQLGGLGSYEQYF; CDR3 DNA: TGTGCCAGCAGCCAACTTGGGGGACTAGGTTCCTACGAGCAGTACTTC
D gene: TRBD2; V gene: TRBV2; J gene: TRBJ2-1; clone size: -; CDR3 protein: CASSEMRGTSGPQSSYNEQFF; CDR3 DNA: TGTGCCAGCAGTGAAATGAGGGGGACTAGCGGACCCCAAAGCTCCTACAATGAGCAGTTCTTC
D gene: -; V gene: TRBV6-1; J gene: TRBJ1-5; clone size: few; CDR3 protein: CASSPATVSNQPQHF; CDR3 DNA: TGTGCCAGCAGCCCCGCGACAGTTAGCAATCAGCCCCAGCATTTT